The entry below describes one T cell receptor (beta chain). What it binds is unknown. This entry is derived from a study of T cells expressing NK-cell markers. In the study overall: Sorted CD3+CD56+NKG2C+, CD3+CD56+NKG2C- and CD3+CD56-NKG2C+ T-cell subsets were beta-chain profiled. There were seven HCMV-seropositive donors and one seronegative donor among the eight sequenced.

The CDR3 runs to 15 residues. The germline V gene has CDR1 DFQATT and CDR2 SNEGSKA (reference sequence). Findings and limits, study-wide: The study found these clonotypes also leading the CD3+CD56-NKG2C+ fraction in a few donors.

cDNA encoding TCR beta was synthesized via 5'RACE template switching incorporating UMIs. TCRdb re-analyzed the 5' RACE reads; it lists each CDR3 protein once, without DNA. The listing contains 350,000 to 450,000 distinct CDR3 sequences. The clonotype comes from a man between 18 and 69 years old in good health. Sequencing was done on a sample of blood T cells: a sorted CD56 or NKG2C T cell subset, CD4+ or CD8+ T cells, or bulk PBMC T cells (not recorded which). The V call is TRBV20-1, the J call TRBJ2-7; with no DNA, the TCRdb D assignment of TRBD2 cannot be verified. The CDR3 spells CSATDYGLASYEQYF.